This T cell receptor beta chain was sequenced during a study of T cell responses to AZD1222 COVID-19 vaccine. This table comes from immunoSEQ multiplex PCR, and its TCRdb copy is limited to in-frame clones, with some not included. Of some 150,000 clones in the sample, 85% to 90% were seen once. This clone was counted only a few times. Its antigen is unidentified. Study findings and constraints: Vaccine-associated CD4 TCRs spanned spike, dominant at 160-218 and 743-854. Donors skewed white British and female; clonal diversity was possibly underestimated. Two AZD1222 doses significantly raised spike-specific TCR breadth and depth over controls. Just a handful of AZD1222 recipients were seropositive at baseline.

Germline CDR1 MDHEN, CDR2 SYDVKM. The CDR3 has 16 residues. Unmatched junction bases numbered 7, after V lost 6 bases and J lost 1 base. This clonotype was obtained from an adult who received the MenACWY meningococcal vaccine as a control. The sequences come from peripheral blood, collected 28 days after the second dose of the MenACWY control vaccine. V and J are TRBV28 and TRBJ1-5, with TRBD1 identical over 9 bases. CDR3 protein: CASSPIGQGSNQPQHF. CDR3 sequence (DNA): TGTGCCAGCAGCCCAATTGGACAGGGGAGCAATCAGCCCCAGCATTTT.